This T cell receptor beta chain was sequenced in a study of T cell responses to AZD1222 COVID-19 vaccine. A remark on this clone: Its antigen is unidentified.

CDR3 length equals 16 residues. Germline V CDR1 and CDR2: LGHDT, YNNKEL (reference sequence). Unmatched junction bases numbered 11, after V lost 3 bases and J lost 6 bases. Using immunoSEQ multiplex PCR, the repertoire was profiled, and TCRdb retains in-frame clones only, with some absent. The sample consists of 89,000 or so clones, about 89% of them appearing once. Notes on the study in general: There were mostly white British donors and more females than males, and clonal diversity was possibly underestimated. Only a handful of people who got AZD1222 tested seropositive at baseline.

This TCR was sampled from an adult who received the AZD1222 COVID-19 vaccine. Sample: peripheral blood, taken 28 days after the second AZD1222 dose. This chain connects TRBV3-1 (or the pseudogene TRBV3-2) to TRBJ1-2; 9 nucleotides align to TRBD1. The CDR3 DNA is TGTGCCAGCAGCCATACAGGGGGCTCCCCCTCGGATGGCTACACCTTC. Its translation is CASSHTGGSPSDGYTF.